Below, one T cell receptor beta chain is given with its context. Authors' processing steps: It was from reference gene primer amplification that nucleated cell counts were estimated. This table comes from immunoSEQ multiplex PCR, and its TCRdb copy is limited to in-frame clones, with some not included. V, J and clone size derive from that table, while D and trimming were established from the DNA sequence. Among about 130,000 clones listed, 65% to 90% were seen once. These data originate in a study of blood T cell repertoires in COVID-19. Turning to the study itself: Donors in the United States, Italy and Spain gave samples during acute or convalescent COVID-19. Nucleic acid was either cDNA or gDNA, and it came from T cells, B-cell-depleted T cells, or PBMCs.

The source material was peripheral blood. The TCR comes from a woman older than 75 with acute or convalescent COVID-19.

This chain's CDR3 is CASSLESLAGGEFF. The CDR3 nucleotides are TGTGCCAGCAGCTTAGAAAGTCTAGCGGGAGGCGAGTTCTTC. The chain uses TRBV11-1 and TRBJ2-1, with TRBD2 matching 11 bases. The V gene end was trimmed by 1 base and the J gene end by 14 bases; junction bases not matched to a gene: 7. The CDR3 is made up of 14 amino acids. In germline, CDR1 is SGHAT, CDR2 FQDESV (reference sequence).